This T cell receptor (beta chain) was recorded in a study of T-cell reconstitution after alpha-beta-depleted transplantation in children. Unique molecular identifiers were used in preparing the TCRbeta library. TCRdb independently ran MiXCR on the PCR reads; one entry per CDR3 protein. Of approximately 430,000 distinct CDR3 sequences listed, 15% to 20% are singletons. V was shortened by 4 bases and J by 4 bases, with 13 bases between the two germline ends. The CDR3 consists of 13 residues. Germline V lookup: CDR1 GTSNPN, CDR2 SVGIG (reference sequence). The receptor's source is a boy in the first two years of life who had a stem cell transplant for Wiskott-Aldrich syndrome, so the T cells may come from the graft donor. The chain uses TRBV30 and TRBJ1-1; D perhaps matches TRBD1 (5 bases). The specimen was PBMCs, mostly from graft donor cells, collected 360 days after TCRalphabeta/CD19-depleted stem cell transplant. The CDR3 sequence: CAWMAGLGTEAFF. In DNA form, the CDR3 reads TGTGCCTGGATGGCAGGGCTGGGCACTGAAGCTTTCTTT.